This T cell receptor (beta chain) was recorded in a study of memory CD4+ T cells and cytomegalovirus serostatus. Findings of the study overall: Repertoires predicted CMV serostatus with median bootstrapped AUC of about 0.95.

Germline CDR1 SGHNT, CDR2 YYREEE (reference sequence). CDR3 length: 14 amino acids. V gave up 2 bases and J gave up 0 bases, with 8 bases separating them. Libraries were prepared by immunoSEQ multiplex PCR; TCRdb keeps only in-frame clonotypes and omits some of them. The sample lists around 40,000 clones, 75% to 80% occurring once. The sort gate was single viable CD3+CD4+CD8-CD45RO+ cells for memory CD4+ T cells. About this clone: Antigen unknown.

This chain links TRBV5-4 with TRBJ1-1; D is ambiguous. Sequenced material: memory CD4+ T cells from blood. This TCR was sampled from an adult in good health and CMV-seronegative. The CDR3 sequence: CASSFTGMNTEAFF. CDR3 DNA: TGTGCCAGCAGCTTCACCGGGATGAACACTGAAGCTTTCTTT.